This is a list of T cell receptor beta chains from one sample in a study of blood T cell repertoires in COVID-19. Data came from immunoSEQ multiplex PCR; TCRdb stores just in-frame clones and leaves some out. The table lists 390,000 or so clones, 80% to 85% of them singletons. Sample: PBMCs or T cells enriched from blood (not recorded which). These TCRs come from a woman in her forties or fifties who had recovered from COVID-19. The CDR3 runs from the conserved cysteine through the conserved F or W. A D gene is named only where the DNA matches it firmly. Some rows mark clone size as missing; the rest say once, few, many or name a class of expanded clone.

v_call,d_call,clone_size,j_call,cdr3_aa,cdr3_nt
TRBV27,NA,NA,TRBJ1-1,CASRIRWQGTEAFF,TGTGCCAGCAGGATCCGTTGGCAGGGCACTGAAGCTTTCTTT
TRBV7-2,TRBD1,NA,TRBJ1-1,CASSLGPRDRVGGYTEAFF,TGTGCCAGCAGCTTGGGCCCCCGGGACAGGGTTGGGGGATACACTGAAGCTTTCTTT
TRBV20-1,TRBD1,NA,TRBJ1-1,CSASRVDRGRGSITEAFF,TGCAGTGCTAGTCGGGTCGACAGGGGGCGAGGTTCGATCACTGAAGCTTTCTTT
TRBV3-1/TRBV3-2,TRBD2,NA,TRBJ2-3,CASSQGRLAGGPGTQYF,TGTGCCAGCAGCCAAGGGCGACTAGCGGGAGGGCCGGGTACGCAGTATTTT
TRBV28,TRBD2,NA,TRBJ2-7,CASSSHPRLAGEDEQYF,TGTGCCAGCAGTTCCCATCCCAGACTAGCGGGAGAAGACGAGCAGTACTTC
TRBV18,NA,NA,TRBJ2-1,CASSPTGPSATEQFF,TGTGCCAGCTCACCAACAGGACCCTCAGCCACTGAGCAGTTCTTC
TRBV7-7,NA,NA,TRBJ2-1,CASSQLDLLGDFDNEQFF,TGTGCCAGCAGCCAGCTTGATTTGTTAGGGGATTTCGACAATGAGCAGTTCTTC
TRBV19,TRBD2,NA,TRBJ2-1,CASRLAAYNEQFF,TGTGCCAGTAGACTAGCGGCCTACAATGAGCAGTTCTTC
TRBV28,TRBD1,NA,TRBJ1-3,CASRPRGTGSGNTIYF,TGTGCCAGCAGGCCAAGGGGGACAGGGTCTGGAAACACCATATATTTT
TRBV10-3,TRBD1,NA,TRBJ2-7,CAVSEGAEQYF,TGTGCCGTAAGCGAGGGGGCCGAGCAGTACTTC
TRBV30,NA,few,TRBJ2-7,CAWSEWEGGSYEQYF,TGTGCCTGGAGTGAGTGGGAGGGGGGCTCGTACGAGCAGTACTTC
TRBV3-1/TRBV3-2,NA,once,TRBJ1-1,CASSQDKNTEAFF,TGTGCCAGCAGCCAAGATAAGAACACTGAAGCTTTCTTT
TRBV5-1,TRBD1,NA,TRBJ1-3,CASSLSLTGAGNTIYF,TGCGCCAGCAGCCTCAGTTTGACAGGGGCTGGAAACACCATATATTTT
TRBV7-6,NA,NA,TRBJ1-2,CASSLAPRQIYGYTF,TGTGCCAGCAGCTTAGCGCCTCGACAGATTTATGGCTACACCTTC
TRBV14,NA,NA,TRBJ1-2,CASSQAQANYGYTF,TGTGCCAGCAGCCAAGCCCAGGCTAACTATGGCTACACCTTC
TRBV6-2/TRBV6-3,TRBD1,few,TRBJ1-5,CASSSIPGTGKINQPQHF,TGTGCCAGCAGCTCAATCCCCGGGACAGGCAAAATCAATCAGCCCCAGCATTTT
TRBV6-5,NA,NA,TRBJ2-1,CASSYGRSGSYNEQFF,TGTGCCAGCAGTTACGGGAGATCCGGTTCCTACAATGAGCAGTTCTTC
TRBV4-3,NA,few,TRBJ1-2,CASSQELMGQGHWGYTF,TGCGCCAGCAGCCAAGAACTCATGGGGCAGGGGCATTGGGGCTACACCTTC
TRBV6-5,TRBD1,NA,TRBJ2-7,CASSYGTGDGEQYF,TGTGCCAGCAGTTACGGGACAGGGGACGGCGAGCAGTACTTC
TRBV11-2,TRBD2,NA,TRBJ2-1,CASSLEPRLAAYNEQFF,TGTGCCAGCAGCTTAGAGCCACGGCTAGCGGCTTACAATGAGCAGTTCTTC
TRBV6-6,NA,NA,TRBJ1-2,CASSYSTTGISGYTF,TGTGCCAGCAGTTACTCGACTACAGGGATAAGTGGCTACACCTTC
TRBV5-1,TRBD1,NA,TRBJ1-1,CASSPGTGGTEAFF,TGCGCCAGCAGCCCGGGGACAGGGGGGACTGAAGCTTTCTTT
TRBV6-9,NA,NA,TRBJ2-2,CASSPTSAGTGELFF,TGTGCCAGCAGCCCCACTAGTGCAGGAACCGGGGAGCTGTTTTTT
TRBV6-2/TRBV6-3,NA,NA,TRBJ1-5,CASSYTGNHPQHF,TGTGCCAGCAGTTACACGGGGAATCATCCCCAGCATTTT
TRBV5-1,NA,NA,TRBJ2-7,CASSLGTPYEQYF,TGCGCCAGCAGCCTAGGGACACCTTACGAGCAGTACTTC
TRBV5-1,NA,once,TRBJ1-1,CASSLGPDRNTEAFF,TGCGCCAGCAGCTTGGGACCTGACAGGAACACTGAAGCTTTCTTT
TRBV7-2,TRBD1,NA,TRBJ1-2,CASSPPAGRGGHGYTF,TGTGCCAGCAGCCCCCCCGCAGGCAGAGGGGGCCATGGCTACACCTTC
TRBV4-3,TRBD2,NA,TRBJ2-3,CASSQALVRLAGFGDTQYF,TGCGCCAGCAGCCAAGCGCTCGTTCGACTAGCGGGGTTCGGGGATACGCAGTATTTT